Reported below is one T cell receptor beta chain. The antigen remains unidentified. The libraries of TRB cDNA were prepared using 5' RACE with UMI labels. TCRdb re-called the 5' RACE reads; every CDR3 protein appears as one record, without DNA. This table holds around 63,000 distinct CDR3 sequences. This sample is drawn from a study of CXCR3-negative and CXCR3-positive naive CD8 T cells. Study-wide results and caveats: More hydrophobic TRB CDR3s occurred in CXCR3-positive than in CXCR3-negative naive cells.

Sequenced input: naive CXCR3+ CD8+ T cells from blood. Noted subset: CD45RO-CCR7+CD27+CD95- naive CD8+ T cells expressing CXCR3 (TNR3+). This clonotype was obtained from a human donor in good health. Some clones in this sample may be carry-over from other donors' samples.

The CDR3 reads CSVEHPGQLNQYSTDTQYF. This chain joins TRBV29-1 and TRBJ2-3; TCRdb names TRBD1, which stays unverified in the absence of DNA. The V gene's germline CDR1 is SQVTM and CDR2 ANQGSEA. CDR3 length: 19 amino acids.